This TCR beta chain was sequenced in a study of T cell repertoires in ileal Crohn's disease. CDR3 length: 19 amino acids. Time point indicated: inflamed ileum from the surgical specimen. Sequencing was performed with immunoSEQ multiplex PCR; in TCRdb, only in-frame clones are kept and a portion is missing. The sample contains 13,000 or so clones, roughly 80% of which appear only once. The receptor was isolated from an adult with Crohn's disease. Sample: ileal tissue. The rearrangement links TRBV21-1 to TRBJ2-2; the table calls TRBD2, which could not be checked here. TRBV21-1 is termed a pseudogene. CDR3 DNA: TGTGCCAGCAGCGCCTACAAACCGGACCGGACGAGGGTCACCGGGGAGCTGTTTTTT. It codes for CASSAYKPDRTRVTGELFF.